Below are 12 T cell receptor beta chains sequenced from a single sample in a study of beta chain features in type 1 diabetes. These receptors' targets are unknown. What was sequenced were expressed TCRB transcripts, since all of the isolated RNA had been reverse transcribed. Method: immunoSEQ multiplex PCR; TCRdb's copy keeps in-frame clones and lacks some. This table has 250,000 to 300,000 clones, about 24% appearing once. Whole-study results and caveats: A moderate, significant TCRB CDR3 shortening appeared in type 1 diabetes across four CD4+ subsets.

The sequenced sample consisted of naive CD4+ T cells from blood. Every receptor here comes from a woman between 25 and 40 years old with type 1 diabetes.

The CDR3 region has the DNA TGTGCCTGGATTTACCCAGGAGGGGAAAAACTGTTTTTT. Its translation: CAWIYPGGEKLFF. V is TRBV30 and J is TRBJ1-4; unclear D gene. Germline CDR1 reads GTSNPN; CDR2 reads SVGIG (reference sequence). The length of the CDR3 is 13 residues. V lost 4 bases, J lost 8 bases, and 14 bases lay in between.

This clone turned up a few times. J is TRBJ2-1 and V is TRBV19; 8 bases are a match to TRBD1. Germline-derived CDR1 and CDR2 are LNHDA and SQIVND (reference sequence). The trim removed 6 bases at V and 2 bases at J, leaving 9 bases unmatched. This CDR3 is built from 16 residues. CDR3 nucleotides: TGTGCCAGTAGACCGCCCACAGGGGGGACCTACAATGAGCAGTTCTTC. It translates to CASRPPTGGTYNEQFF.

This clone was found a few times. The chain combines TRBV19 with TRBJ1-1, with D unresolved. In germline, CDR1 is LNHDA, CDR2 SQIVND (reference sequence). V was trimmed by 3 bases and J by 4 bases, leaving 9 bases between them. This CDR3 is built from 13 residues. This CDR3 reads CASSIEGSTEAFF. CDR3 DNA sequence: TGTGCCAGTAGTATTGAGGGATCCACTGAAGCTTTCTTT.

The chain recombines TRBV2 with TRBJ1-1; unclear D gene. V dropped 4 bases and J dropped 3 bases, with 12 bases sitting between them. CDR1 is SNHLY, CDR2 FYNNEI, per germline. The CDR3 consists of 14 residues. The CDR3: CASSVKRVHTEAFF. In DNA, the CDR3 is TGTGCCAGCAGTGTAAAGAGGGTGCACACTGAAGCTTTCTTT.

The genes are TRBV7-2 and TRBJ1-5; D not resolved. The CDR3 has 16 amino acids. Germline V gene data show CDR1 as SGHTA and CDR2 as FQGNSA. V lost 6 bases to trimming and J lost 1 base, with 16 bases between them. The CDR3 coding sequence is TGTGCCAGCAGTTCAATCGAGTTTAGCAGCAATCAGCCCCAGCATTTT. This encodes CASSSIEFSSNQPQHF.

This clone was counted only a few times. V gene TRBV30 combines with J gene TRBJ1-4; 7 positions agree with TRBD1. Trimming at V came to 0 bases and at J to 8 bases, leaving 9 bases not matched to a gene. The CDR3 spans 15 residues. Germline-derived CDR1 and CDR2 are GTSNPN and SVGIG (reference sequence). The CDR3 spells CAWSVMKGAYEKLFF. The DNA of the CDR3 is TGTGCCTGGAGTGTGATGAAGGGGGCGTACGAAAAACTGTTTTTT.

This chain connects TRBV30 to TRBJ1-1; 7 nucleotides match TRBD1. CDR3 length: 15 amino acids. Germline assignment: CDR1 GTSNPN and CDR2 SVGIG (reference sequence). V was pared by 1 base and J by 0 bases, with 5 bases of the junction left unmatched. The CDR3 reads CAWSAGQIMNTEAFF. The CDR3 bases are TGTGCCTGGAGTGCGGGACAGATTATGAACACTGAAGCTTTCTTT.

V and J are TRBV30 and TRBJ1-1; D is undetermined. Between the trimmed V and J ends, which lost 4 bases and 0 bases, there was a span of 9 bases. This CDR3 has 13 residues. The germline V gene has CDR1 GTSNPN and CDR2 SVGIG (reference sequence). The CDR3 coding sequence is TGTGCCTGGATCGCCGGGGTGAACACTGAAGCTTTCTTT. It yields the protein CAWIAGVNTEAFF.

The chain has TRBV7-2 and TRBJ2-4, with D maybe TRBD2 (5 bases). The CDR3 spans 13 residues. The V gene's germline CDR1 is SGHTA and CDR2 FQGNSA. V was clipped by 5 bases and J by 8 bases, with 13 bases between them. The CDR3 is CASSRSEGHIQYF. The CDR3 nucleotides are TGTGCCAGCAGCCGAAGCGAGGGTCACATTCAGTACTTC.

In its sample, this clone was seen a few times. The rearrangement uses TRBV30 and TRBJ2-7, with no clear D. The CDR3 has 12 residues. Germline V lookup: CDR1 GTSNPN, CDR2 SVGIG (reference sequence). V was shortened by 0 bases and J by 5 bases, with 8 bases between the two germline ends. The CDR3 nucleotides read TGTGCCTGGAGTGTACAGTCTGACGAGCAGTACTTC. Translating it yields CAWSVQSDEQYF. Based on the CDR3 plus reference TRBV30 and TRBJ2-7, the full variable domain is SQTIHQWPATLVQPVGSPLSLECTVEGTSNPNLYWYRQAAGRGLQLLFYSVGIGQISSEVPQNLSASRPQDRQFILSSKKLLLSDSGFYLCAWSVQSDEQYFGPGTRLTVT.

The CDR3 reads CASSRTGTADEKLFF. In DNA, the CDR3 is TGCGCCAGCAGCCGAACCGGGACTGCGGATGAAAAACTGTTTTTT. This rearrangement joins TRBV4-1 to TRBJ1-4; D is possibly TRBD1 (5 bases). Between the trimmed V and J ends, which lost 4 bases and 6 bases, there was a span of 15 bases. The CDR3 length is 15 residues. CDR1 and CDR2 (germline): MGHRA, YSYEKL.

V and J are TRBV10-3 and TRBJ2-6, with D hard to call. The V gene's germline CDR1 is ENHRY and CDR2 SYGVKD. The V gene lost 4 bases and the J gene lost 2 bases, with 6 bases spanning the gap. This CDR3 is 14 amino acids long. The CDR3 is CAISGSAGANVLTF. CDR3 in DNA: TGTGCCATCAGTGGGAGCGCTGGGGCCAACGTCCTGACTTTC.